Here is one T cell receptor (beta chain) with its context. The target antigen is unknown. The PCR was carried out with 60 Vbeta primers and 13 Jbeta primers. Profiling relied on immunoSEQ multiplex PCR, and the TCRdb table lists in-frame clones only, not all of them. The data show about 120,000 clones, roughly four fifths seen once. The data originate from a study of cytomegalovirus exposure and HLA in healthy donors. Findings of the study overall: Using the classifier, cytomegalovirus status was reportedly diagnosed with high specificity and sensitivity. Presence/absence analysis assumed near-uniform sequencing depth across donors. Later, TCR association rates were found to vary by HLA locus, highest for DRB1 and lowest for HLA-C.

Sequencing input: PBMCs. The clonotype comes from a woman in her forties in good health and CMV-seronegative.

The CDR3 bases are TGTGCCAGCAGTTTAGAAGCGGGAGAAGCAGATACGCAGTATTTT. It translates to CASSLEAGEADTQYF. V is TRBV6-5 and J is TRBJ2-3, with TRBD2 matching over 8 bases. Trimming at V came to 4 bases and at J to 4 bases, leaving 7 bases not matched to a gene. Looked up from germline, CDR1 is MNHEY and CDR2 is SVGAGI. The CDR3 totals 15 residues.